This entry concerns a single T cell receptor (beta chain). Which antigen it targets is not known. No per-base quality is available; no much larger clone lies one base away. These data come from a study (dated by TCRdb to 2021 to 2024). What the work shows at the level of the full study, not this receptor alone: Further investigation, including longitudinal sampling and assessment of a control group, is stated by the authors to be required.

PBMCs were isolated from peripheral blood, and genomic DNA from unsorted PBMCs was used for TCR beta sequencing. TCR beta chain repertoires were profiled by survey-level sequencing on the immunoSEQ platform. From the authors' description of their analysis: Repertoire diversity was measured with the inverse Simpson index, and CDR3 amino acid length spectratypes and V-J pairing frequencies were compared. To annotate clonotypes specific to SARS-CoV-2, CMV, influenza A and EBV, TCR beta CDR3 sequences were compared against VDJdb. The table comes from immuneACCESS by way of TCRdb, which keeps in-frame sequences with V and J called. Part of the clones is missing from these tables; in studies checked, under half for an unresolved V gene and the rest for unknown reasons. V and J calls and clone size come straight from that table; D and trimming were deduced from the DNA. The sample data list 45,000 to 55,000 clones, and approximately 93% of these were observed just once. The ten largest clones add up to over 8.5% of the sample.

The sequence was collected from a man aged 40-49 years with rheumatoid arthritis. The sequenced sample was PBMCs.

The CDR3 sequence is CASSLPSMNTEAFF. The DNA reads TGTGCCAGCAGCTTACCGTCAATGAACACTGAAGCTTTCTTT. The rearrangement combines TRBV7-2 with TRBJ1-1; too little of a D gene remains to name it. Taken from the germline V gene, the CDR1 and CDR2 loops are SGHTA and FQGNSA. Including cysteine and phenylalanine, the CDR3 has 14 amino acids. The entry retains the CDR3 DNA only, 42 bases that are in frame from base 1. V lost 2 bases and J lost 0 bases; the stretch between them is 7 bases long.